The subject of this entry is one T cell receptor (beta chain). The source of the sample is a study of blood T cell repertoires in COVID-19. Data came from immunoSEQ multiplex PCR; TCRdb stores just in-frame clones and leaves some out. Of 200,000 to 250,000 clones detected, 84% appear once; the ten largest clones hold around 2%. CDR3 length: 15 residues. V shed 1 base and J shed 2 bases, with 11 bases lying between them. In germline, CDR1 is LNHDA, CDR2 SQIVND (reference sequence). The sequencing sample was made of peripheral blood. The chain uses TRBV19 and TRBJ1-2; tentative D call: TRBD1 (5 bases). The origin of this receptor is a woman in her fifties or sixties with acute or convalescent COVID-19. For the CDR3, the DNA is TGTGCCAGTAGTATAGGAGGCGGGGCAAACTATGGCTACACCTTC. This sequence encodes CASSIGGGANYGYTF.